The 30 T cell receptor beta chains below were found in one sample sequenced in a study of persistence of HIV-infected CD4 T cells. This was the immunoSEQ version 4 assay in survey mode. Measured with immunoSEQ multiplex PCR; TCRdb has only the in-frame clones, and not every one. The sample contains tens of thousands of clones, about 81% of which appear only once. Antigen specificity for these receptors is unknown. Cells were stimulated with CMV-infected fibroblast lysates at 8.5 to 10 ug/mL. Sorted nonresponding memory CD4+ T cells were CD40L-negative, CD69-negative, CD45RO-high. This material consisted of CD4+ T cells sorted from PBMCs after roughly 18-hour stimulation, taken from a patient who received antiretroviral therapy. The source of these receptors is an adult man with HIV who was CMV-seropositive.

This chain connects TRBV18 to TRBJ1-3, with D perhaps matching TRBD1 (6 bases). The CDR3 is 16 residues long. Trimming took 0 bases from V and 2 from J, leaving 11 bases between them. Germline CDR1 and CDR2: KGHSH and LQKENI. Here the CDR3 reads CASSPPGARAGNTIYF. For the CDR3, the DNA is TGTGCCAGCTCACCACCGGGGGCGCGGGCTGGAAACACCATATATTTT.

The chain recombines TRBV2 with TRBJ1-1, with 8 bases lining up with TRBD1. J lost 2 bases, V lost 5 bases, and 7 bases had no gene match. CDR3 length: 15 residues. Germline V gene sequence: CDR1 SNHLY, CDR2 FYNNEI. CDR3 region: CASSRLQGGNTEAFF. The CDR3 bases are TGTGCCAGCAGTCGATTACAGGGGGGAAACACTGAAGCTTTCTTT.

The chain is built from TRBV30 and TRBJ2-7; D is undetermined. Germline lookup yields CDR1 GTSNPN and CDR2 SVGIG (reference sequence). The germline V and J ends were trimmed by 1 base and 5 bases, with 9 bases remaining between them. The CDR3 length is 12 residues. Written as DNA, the CDR3 is TGTGCCTGGAGTGATTACCAGAACGAGCAGTACTTC. Its protein is CAWSDYQNEQYF.

The J gene is TRBJ1-4, the V gene TRBV30; D might be TRBD1 (5 bases). Germline-derived CDR1 and CDR2 are GTSNPN and SVGIG (reference sequence). V was pared by 4 bases and J by 0 bases, with 9 bases between. CDR3 length: 14 residues. The CDR3 DNA is TGTGCCTGGACCCAGGGAACAACTAATGAAAAACTGTTTTTT. Translated: CAWTQGTTNEKLFF.

The CDR3: CASRLTSGAESGQYF. The DNA for the CDR3 is TGTGCCAGCAGACTGACTAGCGGGGCCGAATCTGGGCAGTACTTC. The V and J genes are TRBV2 and TRBJ2-7, with 11 bases identical to TRBD2. The CDR3 sequence is 15 residues long. V gave up 6 bases and J gave up 9 bases; unmatched junction bases: 13. Germline values: CDR1 SNHLY, CDR2 FYNNEI.

The V gene is TRBV6-5, the J gene TRBJ1-2; TRBD1 aligns across 7 bases. Germline V gene lookup returns CDR1 MNHEY and CDR2 SVGAGI. The CDR3 runs to 11 residues. The V segment lost 6 bases and the J segment 8 bases; nucleotides outside the gene matches: 3. The CDR3 DNA sequence: TGTGCCAGCAGAGAGGGGGCGGGCTACACCTTC. As protein: CASREGAGYTF.

The chain links TRBV9 to TRBJ2-3; 9 nucleotides line up with TRBD1. The germline CDR1 and CDR2 sequences are SGDLS and YYNGEE. The length of the CDR3 is 20 residues. The V gene end was trimmed by 2 bases and the J gene end by 4 bases; junction bases not matched to a gene: 20. In nucleotides, the CDR3 is TGTGCCAGCAGCGTGGGTAAAGGGACAGGGCCAGGGGATGACGCAGATACGCAGTATTTT. It yields the protein CASSVGKGTGPGDDADTQYF.

V gene TRBV7-3 combines with J gene TRBJ2-3, with D uncertain. Germline CDR1 is SGHTA and CDR2 is FQGTGA. CDR3 length equals 13 residues. Trimming stripped 2 bases from V and 2 bases from J, with 5 bases between. CDR3 in amino acids: CASSLLLTDTQYF. In DNA, the CDR3 is TGTGCCAGCAGCTTACTCCTCACAGATACGCAGTATTTT. The full variable domain, with the rest looked up from reference TRBV7-3 and TRBJ2-3, is GAGVSQTPSNKVTEKGKYVELRCDPISGHTALYWYRQSLGQGPEFLIYFQGTGAADDSGLPNDRFFAVRPEGSVSTLKIQRTERGDSAVYLCASSLLLTDTQYFGPGTRLTVL.

The J gene is TRBJ2-3, the V gene TRBV3-1 (or the pseudogene TRBV3-2); D is unresolved. Germline assignment: CDR1 LGHDT and CDR2 YNNKEL (reference sequence). The CDR3 sequence is 16 residues long. The germline V and J ends were trimmed by 4 bases and 1 base, with 15 bases remaining between them. Here the CDR3 reads CASSPYISRGTDTQYF. In DNA, the CDR3 is TGTGCCAGCAGCCCCTATATTTCAAGGGGCACAGATACGCAGTATTTT.

The rearrangement links TRBV5-4 to TRBJ2-7; possible D gene TRBD1, 5 bases. This CDR3 is 12 amino acids long. V was trimmed by 4 bases and J by 6 bases, leaving 11 bases between them. In germline, CDR1 is SGHNT, CDR2 YYREEE (reference sequence). The DNA for the CDR3 is TGTGCCAGCAGCCCCAGGCAGGGCGAGCAGTACTTC. Translated, it gives CASSPRQGEQYF.

This clone has a handful of counts. This sequence joins TRBV4-3 and TRBJ1-3; D may be TRBD1 (6 bases). V shed 0 bases and J shed 1 base, with 13 bases lying between them. This CDR3 has 17 residues. Germline assignment: CDR1 LGHNA and CDR2 YSLEER. The CDR3 nucleotides read TGCGCCAGCAGCCAAGATCTCCCGGGGACATCTGGAAACACCATATATTTT. Translation gives CASSQDLPGTSGNTIYF.

This sequence joins TRBV7-2 and TRBJ2-7; TRBD2 aligns across 7 bases. The ends lost 5 bases at V and 6 bases at J; junction bases unmatched: 7. Germline-derived CDR1 and CDR2 are SGHTA and FQGNSA. The CDR3 is made up of 13 amino acids. CDR3: CASSRTGLSEQYF. CDR3 DNA sequence: TGTGCCAGCAGCCGCACGGGACTAAGCGAGCAGTACTTC.

The chain recombines TRBV7-8 with TRBJ2-7, with TRBD2 matching 14 bases. This CDR3 is built from 18 residues. V lost 5 bases to trimming and J lost 0 bases; unmatched junction nucleotides: 9. Germline CDR1 is SGHVS and CDR2 is FQNEAQ. Here the CDR3 DNA reads TGTGCCAGCAGCATGGGACTAGCGGGAGTCTGGGCCTCCTACGAGCAGTACTTC. Translation: CASSMGLAGVWASYEQYF. Complete variable domain (other parts from reference TRBV7-8 and TRBJ2-7): GAGVSQSPRYKVAKRGQDVALRCDPISGHVSLFWYQQALGQGPEFLTYFQNEAQLDKSGLPSDRFFAERPEGSVSTLKIQRTQQEDSAVYLCASSMGLAGVWASYEQYFGPGTRLTVT.

The chain links TRBV2 to TRBJ2-5; 7 bases line up with TRBD1. CDR1 and CDR2 from the germline V gene are SNHLY and FYNNEI. This CDR3 region has 13 residues. Trimming at V came to 7 bases and at J to 7 bases, leaving 9 bases not matched to a gene. The CDR3 nucleotides are TGTGCCAGCAAGGGTGAGGGGGCTGGGACCCAGTACTTC. Translation gives CASKGEGAGTQYF.

The chain is built from TRBV5-1 and TRBJ1-2; D remains ambiguous. V dropped 0 bases and J dropped 6 bases, with 9 bases sitting between them. CDR1 and CDR2 (germline): SGHRS, YFSETQ. The length of the CDR3 is 13 residues. The CDR3 DNA follows: TGCGCCAGCAGCTTGGGCGGGGTAGATGGCTACACCTTC. This gives the protein CASSLGGVDGYTF.

This chain connects TRBV7-2 to TRBJ1-3; 10 nucleotides agree with TRBD1. Germline CDR1 SGHTA, CDR2 FQGNSA. With V trimmed by 3 bases and J by 4 bases, 0 bases remained unmatched. CDR3 size: 14 residues. CDR3 DNA sequence: TGTGCCAGCAGCTTGGACAGGGGGGGAAACACCATATATTTT. Translated: CASSLDRGGNTIYF.

V and J are TRBV30 and TRBJ2-5; 7 bases are a match to TRBD1. CDR3 length equals 15 residues. Germline V lookup: CDR1 GTSNPN, CDR2 SVGIG (reference sequence). V shed 2 bases, J shed 1 base, and the junction held 7 bases outside the gene matches. CDR3 residues: CAWSRGPSTQETQYF. In nucleotides, the CDR3 is TGTGCCTGGAGTAGGGGGCCTTCCACCCAAGAGACCCAGTACTTC. Combining the CDR3 with reference TRBV30 and TRBJ2-5 gives the whole variable domain SQTIHQWPATLVQPVGSPLSLECTVEGTSNPNLYWYRQAAGRGLQLLFYSVGIGQISSEVPQNLSASRPQDRQFILSSKKLLLSDSGFYLCAWSRGPSTQETQYFGPGTRLLVL.

The gene calls are TRBV10-3 and TRBJ1-6; perhaps TRBD1 as D (6 bases). Between the trimmed V and J ends, which lost 4 bases and 1 base, there was a span of 11 bases. Germline V lookup: CDR1 ENHRY, CDR2 SYGVKD. This CDR3 spans 16 amino acids. The CDR3: CAISARTASYNSPLHF. CDR3 DNA sequence: TGTGCCATCAGTGCCCGGACAGCATCCTATAATTCACCCCTCCACTTT.

The gene calls are TRBV28 and TRBJ1-1; 10 nucleotides agree with TRBD1. V shed 4 bases, J shed 8 bases, and the junction held 7 bases outside the gene matches. The germline V gene encodes CDR1 MDHEN and CDR2 SYDVKM. The CDR3 totals 14 residues. This CDR3 is CASSSGQGRLEAFF. As DNA, the CDR3 is TGTGCCAGCAGTTCGGGACAGGGGCGGTTAGAAGCTTTCTTT. Full variable domain (remainder filled in from reference TRBV28 and TRBJ1-1): DVKVTQSSRYLVKRTGEKVFLECVQDMDHENMFWYRQDPGLGLRLIYFSYDVKMKEKGDIPEGYSVSREKKERFSLILESASTNQTSMYLCASSSGQGRLEAFFGQGTRLTVV.

This clone was detected a few times. CDR3 sequence reads: CASTTSVGYGYTF. DNA of the CDR3: TGTGCCAGTACAACCTCGGTGGGTTATGGCTACACCTTC. This chain links TRBV19 with TRBJ1-2; the D is unclear. The CDR3 length is 13 residues. The V gene lost 7 bases and the J gene lost 5 bases, with 14 bases spanning the gap. Per germline, CDR1 LNHDA and CDR2 SQIVND (reference sequence). The whole variable domain, filled in from reference TRBV19 and TRBJ1-2, reads DGGITQSPKYLFRKEGQNVTLSCEQNLNHDAMYWYRQDPGQGLRLIYYSQIVNDFQKGDIAEGYSVSREKKESFPLTVTSAQKNPTAFYLCASTTSVGYGYTFGSGTRLTVV.

Remarks on this clone: A junction boundary mismatches the germline segment, possibly from a read error. This rearrangement joins TRBV30 to TRBJ2-7; tentatively, D is TRBD1 (6 bases). The CDR3 sequence is 12 residues long. From germline, CDR1 is GTSNPN and CDR2 SVGIG (reference sequence). CDR3 amino acids: CAFSPPTGPGCF. The CDR3 DNA sequence: TGTGCCTTCTCTCCCCCGACAGGCCCAGGATGCTTC.

This chain joins TRBV7-3 and TRBJ2-2; D gene ambiguous. The V and J ends lost 2 bases and 0 bases respectively, with 10 bases between them. The CDR3 is made up of 16 amino acids. Germline lookup yields CDR1 SGHTA and CDR2 FQGTGA. The CDR3: CASSLGLAANTGELFF. CDR3 nucleotides: TGTGCCAGCAGCTTAGGTCTGGCTGCGAACACCGGGGAGCTGTTTTTT.

The chain employs TRBV3-1 (or the pseudogene TRBV3-2) and TRBJ2-7, with D unclear. The V and J ends lost 0 bases and 0 bases respectively, with 9 bases between them. The CDR3 covers 15 residues. Per the germline V gene, CDR1 is LGHDT and CDR2 is YNNKEL (reference sequence). DNA of the CDR3: TGTGCCAGCAGCCAAGATGGGCAGGTCTCCTACGAGCAGTACTTC. Translating it yields CASSQDGQVSYEQYF.

The chain has TRBV5-4 and TRBJ2-2, with 7 positions matching TRBD1. This CDR3 region has 18 residues. CDR1 and CDR2 (germline): SGHNT, YYREEE (reference sequence). J gave up 0 bases and V 0 bases, and 8 bases lay outside the gene matches. The CDR3 loop reads CASSLDRGHAANTGELFF. CDR3 coding DNA: TGTGCCAGCAGCTTGGACAGGGGACACGCCGCGAACACCGGGGAGCTGTTTTTT.

This chain connects TRBV5-4 to TRBJ2-2, with no clear D. The V gene lost 2 bases and the J gene lost 7 bases, with 12 bases spanning the gap. In germline, CDR1 is SGHNT, CDR2 YYREEE (reference sequence). This CDR3 has 14 amino acids. The CDR3 here is CASSLETRNGELFF. The CDR3 DNA sequence: TGTGCCAGCAGCTTAGAGACAAGGAACGGGGAGCTGTTTTTT.

There are a few counts of this clone. J is TRBJ2-5 and V is TRBV20-1, with 8 bases lining up with TRBD2. Germline-derived CDR1 and CDR2 are DFQATT and SNEGSKA (reference sequence). The CDR3 extends over 15 amino acids. Losses at the gene ends were 3 bases for V and 5 bases for J; bases not matched to a gene: 11. In nucleotides, the CDR3 is TGCAGTGCTAGTCCCCCGCGGGGGGCCGAGGAGACCCAGTACTTC. Residues: CSASPPRGAEETQYF.

The chain couples TRBV6-2 or TRBV6-3 to TRBJ1-3; 7 bases line up with TRBD1. The CDR3 has 17 amino acids. Germline V gene sequence: CDR1 MNHEY, CDR2 SVGEGT. V shed 2 bases, J shed 0 bases, and the junction held 7 bases outside the gene matches. The CDR3 is CASSYVRTGPSGNTIYF. CDR3 DNA sequence: TGTGCCAGCAGTTACGTGCGGACAGGCCCCTCTGGAAACACCATATATTTT.

V is TRBV29-1 and J is TRBJ1-2, with unresolved D. The CDR3 runs 14 residues. CDR1 is SQVTM and CDR2 is ANQGSEA in the germline V gene. V gave up 3 bases and J gave up 5 bases, with 16 bases separating them. The CDR3, as DNA: TGCAGCGTTGATCCGGGCAGAGGCCTTTATGGCTACACCTTC. Amino acid sequence: CSVDPGRGLYGYTF.

The chain carries TRBV19 and TRBJ2-3; the D gene is possibly TRBD1 (6 bases). This CDR3 is 15 amino acids long. CDR1 LNHDA and CDR2 SQIVND come from the germline V gene (reference sequence). V was clipped by 5 bases and J by 1 base, with 13 bases between them. CDR3 in amino acids: CASSDSTGRTDTQYF. CDR3 bases: TGTGCCAGTAGTGATTCGACAGGTCGCACAGATACGCAGTATTTT. The variable domain in full, completed from reference TRBV19 and TRBJ2-3, reads DGGITQSPKYLFRKEGQNVTLSCEQNLNHDAMYWYRQDPGQGLRLIYYSQIVNDFQKGDIAEGYSVSREKKESFPLTVTSAQKNPTAFYLCASSDSTGRTDTQYFGPGTRLTVL.

The CDR3 reads CASSPRGPKNIQYF. In DNA form, the CDR3 reads TGTGCCAGCTCACCGCGGGGTCCCAAAAACATTCAGTACTTC. This chain connects TRBV18 to TRBJ2-4; a weak D match, TRBD2 (6 bases). The V and J ends lost 3 bases and 2 bases respectively, with 8 bases between them. From germline, CDR1 is KGHSH and CDR2 LQKENI. The CDR3 contains 14 residues.